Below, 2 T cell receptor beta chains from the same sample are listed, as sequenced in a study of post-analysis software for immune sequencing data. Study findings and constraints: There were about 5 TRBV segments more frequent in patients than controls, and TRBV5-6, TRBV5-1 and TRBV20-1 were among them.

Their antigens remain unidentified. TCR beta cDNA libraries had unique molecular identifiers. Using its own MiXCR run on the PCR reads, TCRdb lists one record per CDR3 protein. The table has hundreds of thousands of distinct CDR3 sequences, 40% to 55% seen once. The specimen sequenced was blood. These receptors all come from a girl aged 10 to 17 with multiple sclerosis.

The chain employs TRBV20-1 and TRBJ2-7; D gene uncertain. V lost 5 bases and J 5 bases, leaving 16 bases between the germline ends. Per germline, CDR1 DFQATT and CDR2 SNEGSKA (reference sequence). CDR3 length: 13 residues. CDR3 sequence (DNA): TGCAGTGCTTCCGACCCACGGAAGGACGAGCAGTACTTC. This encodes CSASDPRKDEQYF.

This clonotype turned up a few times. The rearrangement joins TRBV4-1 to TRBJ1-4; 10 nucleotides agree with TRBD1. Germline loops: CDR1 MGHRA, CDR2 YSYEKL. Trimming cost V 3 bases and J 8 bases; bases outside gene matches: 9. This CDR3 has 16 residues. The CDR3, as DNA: TGCGCCAGCAGCCACCTGTTTAGGGACAGGGGCGAAAAACTGTTTTTT. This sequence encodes CASSHLFRDRGEKLFF.